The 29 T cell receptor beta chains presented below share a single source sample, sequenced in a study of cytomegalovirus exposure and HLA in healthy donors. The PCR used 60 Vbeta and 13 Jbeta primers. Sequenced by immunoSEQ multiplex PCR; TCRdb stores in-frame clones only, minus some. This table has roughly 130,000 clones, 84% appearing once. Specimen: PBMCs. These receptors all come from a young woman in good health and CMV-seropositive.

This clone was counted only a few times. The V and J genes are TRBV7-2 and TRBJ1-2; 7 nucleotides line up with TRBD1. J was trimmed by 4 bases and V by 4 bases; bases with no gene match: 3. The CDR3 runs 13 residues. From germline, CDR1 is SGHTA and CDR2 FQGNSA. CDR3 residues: CASSSGGFYGYTF. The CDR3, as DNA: TGTGCCAGCAGCTCAGGGGGGTTCTATGGCTACACCTTC. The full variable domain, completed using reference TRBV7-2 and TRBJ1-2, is GAGVSQSPSNKVTEKGKDVELRCDPISGHTALYWYRQSLGQGLEFLIYFQGNSAPDKSGLPSDRFSAERTGGSVSTLTIQRTQQEDSAVYLCASSSGGFYGYTFGSGTRLTVV.

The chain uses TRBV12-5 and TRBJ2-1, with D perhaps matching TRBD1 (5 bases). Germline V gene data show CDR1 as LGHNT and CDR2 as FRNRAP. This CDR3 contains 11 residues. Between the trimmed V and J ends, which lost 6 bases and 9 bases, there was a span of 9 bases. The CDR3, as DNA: TGTGCTAGTGGGACTCAGGGTGAGCAGTTCTTC. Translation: CASGTQGEQFF.

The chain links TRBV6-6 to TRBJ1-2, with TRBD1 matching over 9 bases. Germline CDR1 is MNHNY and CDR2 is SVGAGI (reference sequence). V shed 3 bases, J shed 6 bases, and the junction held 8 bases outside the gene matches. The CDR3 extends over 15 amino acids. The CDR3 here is CASSYPPGQGNGYTF. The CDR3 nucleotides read TGTGCCAGCAGTTATCCACCGGGACAGGGAAATGGCTACACCTTC.

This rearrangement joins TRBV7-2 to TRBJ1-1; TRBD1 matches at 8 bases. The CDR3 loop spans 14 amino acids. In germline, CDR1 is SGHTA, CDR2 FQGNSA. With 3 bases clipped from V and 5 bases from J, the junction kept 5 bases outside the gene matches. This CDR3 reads CASSFATGGTEAFF. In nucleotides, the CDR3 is TGTGCCAGCAGCTTTGCTACAGGGGGAACTGAAGCTTTCTTT.

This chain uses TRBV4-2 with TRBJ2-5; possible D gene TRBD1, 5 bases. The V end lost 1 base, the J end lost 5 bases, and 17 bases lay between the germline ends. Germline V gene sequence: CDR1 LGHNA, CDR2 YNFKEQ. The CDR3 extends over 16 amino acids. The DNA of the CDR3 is TGTGCCAGCAGCCAAGGTGGTGGTGGGGCGTATGAGACCCAGTACTTC. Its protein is CASSQGGGGAYETQYF.

CDR3 sequence: CASSLGQGAREQYF. The CDR3 DNA is TGCGCCAGCAGCTTGGGACAGGGGGCACGTGAGCAGTACTTC. The rearrangement joins TRBV5-1 to TRBJ2-7, with TRBD1 matching over 10 bases. Germline V gene lookup returns CDR1 SGHRS and CDR2 YFSETQ. The CDR3 has 14 amino acids. J lost 7 bases, V lost 0 bases, and 4 bases had no gene match. Full variable domain (rest looked up from reference TRBV5-1 and TRBJ2-7): KAGVTQTPRYLIKTRGQQVTLSCSPISGHRSVSWYQQTPGQGLQFLFEYFSETQRNKGNFPGRFSGRQFSNSRSEMNVSTLELGDSALYLCASSLGQGAREQYFGPGTRLTVT.

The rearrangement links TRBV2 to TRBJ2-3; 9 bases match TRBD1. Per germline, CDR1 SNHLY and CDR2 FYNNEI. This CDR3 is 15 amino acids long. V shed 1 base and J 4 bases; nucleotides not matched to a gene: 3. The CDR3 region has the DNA TGTGCCAGCAGTGAAGACAGGGGGCAAGCAGATACGCAGTATTTT. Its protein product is CASSEDRGQADTQYF.

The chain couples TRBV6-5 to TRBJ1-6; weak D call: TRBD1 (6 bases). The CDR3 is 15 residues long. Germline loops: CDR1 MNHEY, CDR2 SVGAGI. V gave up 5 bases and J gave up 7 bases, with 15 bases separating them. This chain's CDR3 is CASSPSAGVNSPLHF. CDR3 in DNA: TGTGCCAGCAGTCCGTCGGCAGGGGTGAATTCACCCCTCCACTTT.

The CDR3 DNA follows: TGTGCCAGCAGCTTAAGGGGGTCCTACGAGCAGTACTTC. Its protein product is CASSLRGSYEQYF. V gene TRBV13 combines with J gene TRBJ2-7; possible D gene TRBD1, 6 bases. The CDR3 sequence is 13 residues long. CDR1 and CDR2 (germline): PRHDT, FYEKMQ (reference sequence). Trimming shortened V by 2 bases and J by 1 base, and 6 bases separated the two germline ends.

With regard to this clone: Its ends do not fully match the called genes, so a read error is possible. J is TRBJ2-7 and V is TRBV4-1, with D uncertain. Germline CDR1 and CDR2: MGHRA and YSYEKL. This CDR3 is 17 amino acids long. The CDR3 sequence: CASSQEVVSGVNYGWRF. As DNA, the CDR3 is TGCGCCAGCAGCCAAGAAGTCGTGTCAGGTGTTAATTACGGTTGGCGATTC.

The CDR3: CASSSGPGLENGSYGYTF. The CDR3 DNA is TGTGCCAGCAGCTCTGGGCCCGGCCTTGAAAACGGAAGCTATGGCTACACCTTC. The rearrangement links TRBV7-9 to TRBJ1-2; no firm D call. Germline loops: CDR1 SEHNR, CDR2 FQNEAQ (reference sequence). The CDR3 is 18 residues long. V shed 4 bases and J shed 4 bases, with 25 bases lying between them.

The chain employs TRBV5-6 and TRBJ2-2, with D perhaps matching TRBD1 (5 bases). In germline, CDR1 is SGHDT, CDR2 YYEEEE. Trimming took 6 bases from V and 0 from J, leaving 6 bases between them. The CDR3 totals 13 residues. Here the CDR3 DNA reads TGTGCCAGCAAGGACACGAACACCGGGGAGCTGTTTTTT. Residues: CASKDTNTGELFF.

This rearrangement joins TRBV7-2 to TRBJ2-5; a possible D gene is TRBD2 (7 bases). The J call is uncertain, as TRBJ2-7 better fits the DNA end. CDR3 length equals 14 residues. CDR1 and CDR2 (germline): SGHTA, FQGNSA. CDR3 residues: CASSRGAGGYEQYF. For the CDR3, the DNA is TGTGCCAGCAGCCGGGGGGCCGGGGGATACGAGCAGTACTTC.

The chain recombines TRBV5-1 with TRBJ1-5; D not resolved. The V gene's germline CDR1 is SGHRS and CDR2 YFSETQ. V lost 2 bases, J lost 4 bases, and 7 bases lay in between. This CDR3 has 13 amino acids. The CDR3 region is CASSFERNQPQHF. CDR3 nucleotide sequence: TGCGCCAGCAGCTTCGAGAGAAATCAGCCCCAGCATTTT.

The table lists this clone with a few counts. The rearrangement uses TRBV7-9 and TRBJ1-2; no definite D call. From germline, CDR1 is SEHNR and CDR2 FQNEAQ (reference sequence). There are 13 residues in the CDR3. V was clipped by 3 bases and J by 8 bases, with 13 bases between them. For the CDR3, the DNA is TGTGCCAGCAGCTTTACCGGTCCGCGAGGCTACACCTTC. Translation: CASSFTGPRGYTF.

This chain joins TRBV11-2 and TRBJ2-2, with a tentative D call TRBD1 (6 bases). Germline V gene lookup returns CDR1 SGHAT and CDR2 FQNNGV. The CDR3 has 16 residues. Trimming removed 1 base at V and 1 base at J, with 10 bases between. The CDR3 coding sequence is TGTGCCAGCAGCTTAGTCGGACAGAAGAACACCGGGGAGCTGTTTTTT. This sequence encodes CASSLVGQKNTGELFF.

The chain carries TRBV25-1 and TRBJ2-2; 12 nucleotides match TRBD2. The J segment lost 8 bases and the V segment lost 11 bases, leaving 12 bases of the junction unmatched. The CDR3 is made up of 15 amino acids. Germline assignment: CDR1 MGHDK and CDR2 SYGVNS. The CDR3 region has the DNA TGTGCCCCCTCCGTTGCTAGCGGGGGGGGAGGGGAGCTGTTTTTT. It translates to CAPSVASGGGGELFF.

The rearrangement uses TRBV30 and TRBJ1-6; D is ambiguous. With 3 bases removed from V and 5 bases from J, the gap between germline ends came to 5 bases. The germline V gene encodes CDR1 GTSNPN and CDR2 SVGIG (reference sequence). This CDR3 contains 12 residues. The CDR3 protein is CAWREDNSPLHF. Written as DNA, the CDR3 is TGTGCCTGGAGGGAGGATAATTCACCCCTCCACTTT.

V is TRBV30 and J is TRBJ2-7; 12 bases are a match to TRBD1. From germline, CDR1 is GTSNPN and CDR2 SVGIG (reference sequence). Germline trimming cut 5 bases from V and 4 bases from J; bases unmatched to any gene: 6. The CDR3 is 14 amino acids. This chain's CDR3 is CAWGGTGGFYEQYF. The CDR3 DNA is TGTGCCTGGGGAGGGACAGGGGGCTTTTACGAGCAGTACTTC. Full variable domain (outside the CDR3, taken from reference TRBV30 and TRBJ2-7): SQTIHQWPATLVQPVGSPLSLECTVEGTSNPNLYWYRQAAGRGLQLLFYSVGIGQISSEVPQNLSASRPQDRQFILSSKKLLLSDSGFYLCAWGGTGGFYEQYFGPGTRLTVT.

This CDR3 reads CASSKRQGLNEQYF. CDR3 bases: TGTGCCAGCAGCAAACGACAGGGATTGAACGAGCAGTACTTC. V gene TRBV7-2 combines with J gene TRBJ2-7; 7 nucleotides agree with TRBD1. J gave up 5 bases and V 5 bases, and 9 bases lay outside the gene matches. The germline CDR1 and CDR2 sequences are SGHTA and FQGNSA. CDR3 size: 14 residues.

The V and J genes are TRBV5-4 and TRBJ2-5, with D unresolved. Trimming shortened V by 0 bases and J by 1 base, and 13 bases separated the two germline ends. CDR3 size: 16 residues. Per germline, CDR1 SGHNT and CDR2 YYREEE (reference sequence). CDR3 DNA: TGTGCCAGCAGCTTGGGTCCAGGATCGAGCCAAGAGACCCAGTACTTC. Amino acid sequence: CASSLGPGSSQETQYF.

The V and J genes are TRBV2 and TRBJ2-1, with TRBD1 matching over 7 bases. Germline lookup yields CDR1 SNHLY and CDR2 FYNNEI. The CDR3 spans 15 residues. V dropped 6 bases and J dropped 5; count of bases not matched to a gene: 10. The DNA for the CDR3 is TGTGCCAGCAGCGATGCCGGGACAGCCAACAATGAGCAGTTCTTC. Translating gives CASSDAGTANNEQFF.

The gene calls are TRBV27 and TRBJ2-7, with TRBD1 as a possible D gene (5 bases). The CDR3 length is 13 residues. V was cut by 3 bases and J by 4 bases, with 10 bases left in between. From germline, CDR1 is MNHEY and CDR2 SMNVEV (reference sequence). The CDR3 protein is CASSFGRQYEQYF. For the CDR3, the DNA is TGTGCCAGCAGTTTTGGACGACAGTACGAGCAGTACTTC.

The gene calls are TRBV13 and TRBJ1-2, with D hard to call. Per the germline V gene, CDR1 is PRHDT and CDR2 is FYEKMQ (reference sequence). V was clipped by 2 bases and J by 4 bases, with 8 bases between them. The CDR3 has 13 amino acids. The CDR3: CASSLMSSYGYTF. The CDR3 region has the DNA TGTGCCAGCAGCTTAATGAGCTCCTATGGCTACACCTTC.

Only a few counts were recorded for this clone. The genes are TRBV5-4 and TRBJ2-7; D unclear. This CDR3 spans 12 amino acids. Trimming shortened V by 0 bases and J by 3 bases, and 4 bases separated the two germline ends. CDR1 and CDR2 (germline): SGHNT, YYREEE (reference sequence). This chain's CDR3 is CASSLDIYEQYF. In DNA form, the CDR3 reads TGTGCCAGCAGCTTGGACATCTACGAGCAGTACTTC.

CDR3 DNA: TGTGCCAGCTCACCACCGTCAGGGTCCGGGGAGCTGTTTTTT. As protein: CASSPPSGSGELFF. The chain uses TRBV18 and TRBJ2-2; tentative D call: TRBD1 (5 bases). Trimming stripped 0 bases from V and 6 bases from J, with 8 bases between. This CDR3 contains 14 residues. Germline lookup yields CDR1 KGHSH and CDR2 LQKENI.

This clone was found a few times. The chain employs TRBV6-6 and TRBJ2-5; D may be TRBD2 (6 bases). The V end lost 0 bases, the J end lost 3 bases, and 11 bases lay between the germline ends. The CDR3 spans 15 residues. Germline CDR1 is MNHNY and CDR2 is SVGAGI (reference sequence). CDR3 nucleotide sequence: TGTGCCAGCAGTTACTCAGGACTACGAAAAGAGACCCAGTACTTC. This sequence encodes CASSYSGLRKETQYF.

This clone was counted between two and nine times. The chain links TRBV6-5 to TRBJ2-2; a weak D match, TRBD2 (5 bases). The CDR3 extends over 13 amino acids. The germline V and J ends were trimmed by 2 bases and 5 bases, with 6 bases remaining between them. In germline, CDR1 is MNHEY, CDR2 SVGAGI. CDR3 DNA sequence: TGTGCCAGCAGTTACCGGGGTACCGGGGAGCTGTTTTTT. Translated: CASSYRGTGELFF.

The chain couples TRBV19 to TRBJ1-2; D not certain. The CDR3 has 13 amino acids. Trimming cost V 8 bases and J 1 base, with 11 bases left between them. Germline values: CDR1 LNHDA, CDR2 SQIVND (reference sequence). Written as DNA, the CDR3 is TGTGCCAGTTCTCCAGGCATTAACTATGGCTACACCTTC. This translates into CASSPGINYGYTF.